These 8 T cell receptor beta chains came from one sample sequenced in a study of blood T cell repertoires in COVID-19. The protocol was immunoSEQ multiplex PCR, while the TCRdb copy is restricted to in-frame clones and leaves out a portion. The sample holds some 500,000 clones, approximately 91% seen once. Sequences were obtained from peripheral blood. These receptor sequences come from a woman aged 45 to 65 with COVID-19, enrolled during active disease.

The chain links TRBV5-6 to TRBJ1-2; D remains ambiguous. The CDR3 loop spans 14 amino acids. V lost 0 bases to trimming and J lost 8 bases, with 14 bases between them. Looked up from germline, CDR1 is SGHDT and CDR2 is YYEEEE. CDR3 sequence reads: CASSLDRFFRGYTF. CDR3 in DNA: TGTGCCAGCAGCTTGGATCGGTTTTTTAGAGGCTACACCTTC.

The chain employs TRBV3-1 (or the pseudogene TRBV3-2) and TRBJ2-1; 14 bases match TRBD2. This CDR3 contains 17 residues. The junction had 8 bases not matched to a gene; V was cut back by 4 bases and J by 6 bases. In germline, CDR1 is LGHDT, CDR2 YNNKEL (reference sequence). This CDR3 reads CASSPGLAGARSNEQFF. CDR3 nucleotide sequence: TGTGCCAGCAGCCCGGGACTAGCGGGGGCCAGATCCAATGAGCAGTTCTTC.

This clone occurred once. The junction departs from the called germline gene at one end, perhaps through a read error. The chain employs TRBV14 and TRBJ2-5; D is perhaps TRBD1 (6 bases). CDR1 is SGHDN, CDR2 FVKESK, per germline. The CDR3 contains 15 residues. DNA for the CDR3: TGTGCCAGCAGGCCATTCGGGACATCCCAAGATACCCAGTACTTC. This sequence encodes CASRPFGTSQDTQYF. The full variable domain, completed using reference TRBV14 and TRBJ2-5, is EAGVTQFPSHSVIEKGQTVTLRCDPISGHDNLYWYRRVMGKEIKFLLHFVKESKQDESGMPNNRFLAERTGGTYSTLKVQPAELEDSGVYFCASRPFGTSQDTQYFGPGTRLLVL.

The V call is TRBV10-3, the J call TRBJ1-6; tentatively, D is TRBD1 (6 bases). CDR1 and CDR2 from the germline V gene are ENHRY and SYGVKD. Trimming took 3 bases from V and 7 from J, leaving 10 bases between them. The CDR3 consists of 14 residues. The CDR3 sequence: CAISEQGSNSPLHF. The CDR3 DNA sequence: TGTGCCATCAGTGAACAGGGATCCAATTCACCCCTCCACTTT.

The V gene is TRBV5-1, the J gene TRBJ1-2; D is unresolved. The length of the CDR3 is 12 residues. The V and J ends lost 3 bases and 5 bases respectively, with 8 bases between them. CDR1 is SGHRS, CDR2 YFSETQ, per germline. This chain's CDR3 is CASSYSDYGYTF. The CDR3 nucleotides read TGCGCCAGCAGCTATTCAGATTATGGCTACACCTTC.

The chain is built from TRBV6-6 and TRBJ1-4; 7 bases are shared with TRBD1. This CDR3 has 13 residues. V lost 6 bases, J lost 6 bases, and 4 bases stayed unmatched. From germline, CDR1 is MNHNY and CDR2 SVGAGI (reference sequence). The DNA of the CDR3 is TGTGCCAGCAGACCCGGGACAGATGAAAAACTGTTTTTT. It translates to CASRPGTDEKLFF.

CDR3 protein: CASSPTDYNSPLHF. DNA of the CDR3: TGTGCCAGCAGTCCTACAGACTATAATTCACCCCTCCACTTT. J is TRBJ1-6 and V is TRBV28; D remains unclear. CDR3 size: 14 residues. Germline V gene sequence: CDR1 MDHEN, CDR2 SYDVKM. The germline V and J ends were trimmed by 5 bases and 3 bases, with 8 bases remaining between them.

CDR3 bases: TGTGCCAGCAGAATAATACCAGGGCAAACGCATTTT. It specifies CASRIIPGQTHF. The chain has TRBV2 and TRBJ1-5; weak D call: TRBD1 (5 bases). Germline lookup yields CDR1 SNHLY and CDR2 FYNNEI. This CDR3 is built from 12 residues. The V end was cut by 6 bases, the J end by 15 bases, with 18 bases between.